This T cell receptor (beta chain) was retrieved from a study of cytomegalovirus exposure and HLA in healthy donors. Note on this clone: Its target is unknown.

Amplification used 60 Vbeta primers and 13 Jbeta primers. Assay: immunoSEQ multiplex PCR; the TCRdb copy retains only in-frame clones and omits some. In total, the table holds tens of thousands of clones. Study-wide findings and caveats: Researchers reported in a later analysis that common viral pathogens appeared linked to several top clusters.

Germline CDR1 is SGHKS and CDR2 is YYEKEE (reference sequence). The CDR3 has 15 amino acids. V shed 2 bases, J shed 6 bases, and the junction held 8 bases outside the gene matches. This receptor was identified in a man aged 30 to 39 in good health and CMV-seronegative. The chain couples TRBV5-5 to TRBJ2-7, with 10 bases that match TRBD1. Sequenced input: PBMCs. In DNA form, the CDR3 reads TGTGCCAGCAGCTTCCGGACAGGGGGAGTAGGCGAGCAGTACTTC. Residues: CASSFRTGGVGEQYF.